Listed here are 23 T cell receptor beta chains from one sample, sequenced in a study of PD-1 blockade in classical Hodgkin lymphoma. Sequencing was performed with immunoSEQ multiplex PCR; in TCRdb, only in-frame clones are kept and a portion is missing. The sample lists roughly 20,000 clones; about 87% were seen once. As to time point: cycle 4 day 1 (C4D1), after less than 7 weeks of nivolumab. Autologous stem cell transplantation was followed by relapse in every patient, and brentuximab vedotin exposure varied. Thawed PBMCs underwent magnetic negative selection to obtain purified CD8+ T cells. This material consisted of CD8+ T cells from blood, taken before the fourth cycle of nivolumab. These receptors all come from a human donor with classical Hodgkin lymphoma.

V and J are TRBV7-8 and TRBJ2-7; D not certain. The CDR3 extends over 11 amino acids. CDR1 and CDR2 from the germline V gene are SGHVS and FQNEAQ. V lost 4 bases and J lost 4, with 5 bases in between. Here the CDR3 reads CASSSRYEQYF. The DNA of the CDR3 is TGTGCCAGCAGCTCCAGGTACGAGCAGTACTTC.

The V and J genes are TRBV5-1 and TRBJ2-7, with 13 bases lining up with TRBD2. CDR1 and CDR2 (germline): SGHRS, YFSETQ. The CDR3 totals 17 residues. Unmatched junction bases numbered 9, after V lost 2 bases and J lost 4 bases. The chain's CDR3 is CASSFSTGLAGLYEQYF. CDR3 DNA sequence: TGCGCCAGCAGCTTCTCTACGGGACTAGCGGGACTATACGAGCAGTACTTC.

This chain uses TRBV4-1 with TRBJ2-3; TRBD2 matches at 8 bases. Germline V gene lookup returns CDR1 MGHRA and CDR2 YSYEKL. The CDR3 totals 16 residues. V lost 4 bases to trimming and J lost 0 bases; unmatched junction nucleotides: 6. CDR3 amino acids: CASSLKAGASTDTQYF. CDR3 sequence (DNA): TGCGCCAGCAGCCTTAAAGCGGGAGCTAGCACAGATACGCAGTATTTT.

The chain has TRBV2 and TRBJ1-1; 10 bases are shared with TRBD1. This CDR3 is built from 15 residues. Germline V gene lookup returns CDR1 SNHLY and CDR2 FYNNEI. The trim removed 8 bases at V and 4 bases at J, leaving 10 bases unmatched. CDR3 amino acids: CASGWDRGGITEAFF. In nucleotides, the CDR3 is TGTGCCAGCGGGTGGGACAGGGGAGGGATCACTGAAGCTTTCTTT.

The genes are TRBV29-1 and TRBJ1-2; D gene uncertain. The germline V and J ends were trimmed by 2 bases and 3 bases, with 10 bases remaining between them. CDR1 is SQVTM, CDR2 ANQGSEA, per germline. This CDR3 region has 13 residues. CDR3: CSVESPDYYGYTF. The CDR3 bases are TGCAGCGTTGAAAGTCCAGACTACTATGGCTACACCTTC.

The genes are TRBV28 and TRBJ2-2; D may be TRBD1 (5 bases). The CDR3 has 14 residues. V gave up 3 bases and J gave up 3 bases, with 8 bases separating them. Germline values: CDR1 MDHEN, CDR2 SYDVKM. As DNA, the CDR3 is TGTGCCAGCAGTTTTCGACAGCACACCGGGGAGCTGTTTTTT. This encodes CASSFRQHTGELFF.

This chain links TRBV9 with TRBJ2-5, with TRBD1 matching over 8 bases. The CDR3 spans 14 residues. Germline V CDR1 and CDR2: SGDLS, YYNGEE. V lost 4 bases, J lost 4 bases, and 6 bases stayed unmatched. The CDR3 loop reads CASSPRTGIETQYF. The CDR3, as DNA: TGTGCCAGCAGCCCCCGGACAGGGATAGAGACCCAGTACTTC.

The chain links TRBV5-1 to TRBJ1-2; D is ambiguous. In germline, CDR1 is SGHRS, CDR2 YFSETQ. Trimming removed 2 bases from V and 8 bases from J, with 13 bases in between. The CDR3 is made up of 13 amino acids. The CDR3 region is CASSFGYLGGYTF. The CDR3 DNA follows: TGCGCCAGCAGCTTTGGATATTTGGGAGGCTACACCTTC.

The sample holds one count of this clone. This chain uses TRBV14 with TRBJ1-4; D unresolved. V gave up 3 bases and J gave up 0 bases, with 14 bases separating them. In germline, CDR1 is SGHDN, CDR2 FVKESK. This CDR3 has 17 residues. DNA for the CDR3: TGTGCCAGCAGCCAGAGACGCTGGGCCGCAACTAATGAAAAACTGTTTTTT. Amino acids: CASSQRRWAATNEKLFF.

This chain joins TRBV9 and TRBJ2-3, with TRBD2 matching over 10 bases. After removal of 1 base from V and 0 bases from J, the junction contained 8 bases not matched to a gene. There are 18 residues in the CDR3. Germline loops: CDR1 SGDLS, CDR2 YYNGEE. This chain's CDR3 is CASSVPLAGLGSTDTQYF. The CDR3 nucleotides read TGTGCCAGCAGCGTACCACTAGCGGGATTGGGGAGCACAGATACGCAGTATTTT.

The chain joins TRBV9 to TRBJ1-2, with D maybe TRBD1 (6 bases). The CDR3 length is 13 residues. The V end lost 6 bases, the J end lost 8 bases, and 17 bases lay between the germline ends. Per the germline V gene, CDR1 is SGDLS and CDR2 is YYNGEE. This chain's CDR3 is CASTRGGVRGYTF. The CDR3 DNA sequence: TGTGCCAGCACCAGGGGTGGGGTTCGCGGCTACACCTTC. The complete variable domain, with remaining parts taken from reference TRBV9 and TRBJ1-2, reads DSGVTQTPKHLITATGQRVTLRCSPRSGDLSVYWYQQSLDQGLQFLIQYYNGEERAKGNILERFSAQQFPDLHSELNLSSLELGDSALYFCASTRGGVRGYTFGSGTRLTVV.

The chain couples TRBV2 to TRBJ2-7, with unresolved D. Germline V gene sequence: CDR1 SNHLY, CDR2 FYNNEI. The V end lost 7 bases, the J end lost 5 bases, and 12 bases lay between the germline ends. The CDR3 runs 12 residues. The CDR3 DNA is TGTGCCAGCACCCAAAGACGAGACGAGCAGTACTTC. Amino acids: CASTQRRDEQYF.

CDR3 protein: CASSYQGGGEQFF. The CDR3 DNA reads as TGTGCCAGTAGTTATCAGGGGGGCGGTGAGCAGTTCTTC. The chain employs TRBV19 and TRBJ2-1, with D possibly matching TRBD1 (7 bases). CDR3 length equals 13 residues. The ends were cut back, 5 bases at V and 9 bases at J, with 14 bases in the middle. CDR1 is LNHDA and CDR2 is SQIVND in the germline V gene (reference sequence).

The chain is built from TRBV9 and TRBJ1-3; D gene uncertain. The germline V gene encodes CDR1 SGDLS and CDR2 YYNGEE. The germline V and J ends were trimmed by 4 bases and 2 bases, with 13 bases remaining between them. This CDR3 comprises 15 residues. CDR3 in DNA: TGTGCCAGCAGCACGACGCCGCGTGCTGGAAACACCATATATTTT. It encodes CASSTTPRAGNTIYF.

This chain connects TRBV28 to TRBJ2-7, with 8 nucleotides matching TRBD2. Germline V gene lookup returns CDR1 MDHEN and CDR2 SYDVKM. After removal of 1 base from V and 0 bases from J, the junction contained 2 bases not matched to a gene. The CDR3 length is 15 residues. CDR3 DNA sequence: TGTGCCAGCAGTTTATCGGGGGGGGTCTCCTACGAGCAGTACTTC. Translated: CASSLSGGVSYEQYF.

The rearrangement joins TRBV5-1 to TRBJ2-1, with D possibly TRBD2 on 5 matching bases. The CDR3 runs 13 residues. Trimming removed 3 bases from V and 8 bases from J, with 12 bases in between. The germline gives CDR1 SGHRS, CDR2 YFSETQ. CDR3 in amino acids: CASSYGSGDEQFF. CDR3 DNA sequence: TGCGCCAGCAGCTACGGGTCCGGGGATGAGCAGTTCTTC.

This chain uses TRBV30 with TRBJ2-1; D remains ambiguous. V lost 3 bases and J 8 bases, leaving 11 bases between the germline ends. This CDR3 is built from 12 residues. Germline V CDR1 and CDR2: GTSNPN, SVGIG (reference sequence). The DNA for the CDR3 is TGTGCCTGGAGCCGGGTAGGCGATGAGCAGTTCTTC. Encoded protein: CAWSRVGDEQFF. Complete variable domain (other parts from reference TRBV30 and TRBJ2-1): SQTIHQWPATLVQPVGSPLSLECTVEGTSNPNLYWYRQAAGRGLQLLFYSVGIGQISSEVPQNLSASRPQDRQFILSSKKLLLSDSGFYLCAWSRVGDEQFFGPGTRLTVL.

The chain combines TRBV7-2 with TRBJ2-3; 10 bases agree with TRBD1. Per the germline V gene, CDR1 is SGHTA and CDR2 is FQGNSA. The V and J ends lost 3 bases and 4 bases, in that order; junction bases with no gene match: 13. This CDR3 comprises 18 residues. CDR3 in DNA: TGTGCCAGCAGCTTGCGCGTTGGGACAGGGGTTTACCCAGATACGCAGTATTTT. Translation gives CASSLRVGTGVYPDTQYF.

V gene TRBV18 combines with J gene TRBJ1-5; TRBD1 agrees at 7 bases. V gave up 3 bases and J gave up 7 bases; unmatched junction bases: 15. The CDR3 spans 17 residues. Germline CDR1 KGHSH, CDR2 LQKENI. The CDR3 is CASSPRDRLGGGQPQHF. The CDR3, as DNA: TGTGCCAGCTCACCCAGGGACAGACTTGGTGGGGGGCAGCCCCAGCATTTT.

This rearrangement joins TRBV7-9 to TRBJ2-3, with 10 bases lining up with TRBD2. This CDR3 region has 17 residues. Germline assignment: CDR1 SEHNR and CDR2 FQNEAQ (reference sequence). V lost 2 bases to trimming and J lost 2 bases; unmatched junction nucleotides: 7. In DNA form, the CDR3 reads TGTGCCAGCAGCTTACCCCGGACTAGCGGTTACACAGATACGCAGTATTTT. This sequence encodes CASSLPRTSGYTDTQYF.

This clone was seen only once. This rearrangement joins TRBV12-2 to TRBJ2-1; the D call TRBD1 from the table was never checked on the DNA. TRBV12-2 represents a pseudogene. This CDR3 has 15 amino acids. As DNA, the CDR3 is TGTGCAAGTCGCTTAGCAGGACAAGGGGACAATGAGCAGTTCTTC. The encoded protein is CASRLAGQGDNEQFF.

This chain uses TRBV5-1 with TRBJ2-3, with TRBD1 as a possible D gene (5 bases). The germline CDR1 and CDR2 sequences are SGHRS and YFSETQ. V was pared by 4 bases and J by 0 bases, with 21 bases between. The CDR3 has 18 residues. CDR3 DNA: TGCGCCAGCAGCCTTACCCAATCAGGGCCTGCTAGCACAGATACGCAGTATTTT. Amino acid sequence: CASSLTQSGPASTDTQYF.

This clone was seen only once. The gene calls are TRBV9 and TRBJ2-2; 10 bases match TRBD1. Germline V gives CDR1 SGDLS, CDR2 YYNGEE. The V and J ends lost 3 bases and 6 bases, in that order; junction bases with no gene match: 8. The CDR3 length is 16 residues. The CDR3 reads CASSAPGTGVAGELFF. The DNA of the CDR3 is TGTGCCAGCAGCGCCCCCGGGACAGGGGTGGCCGGGGAGCTGTTTTTT.